The rows below give T cell receptor beta chains drawn from one sample of a study of shared clonotypes between healthy human individuals. Data came from immunoSEQ multiplex PCR; TCRdb stores just in-frame clones and leaves some out. The table records a few million clones, more than 85% of them present only once. The source material was naive CD4+ T cells from PBMCs. Every receptor here comes from a man aged 18 to 30 in good health. Some clones in this sample may be carry-over from other donors' samples. CDR3s include the opening cysteine and the closing phenylalanine or tryptophan. The D gene is left open where the match is weak. Only some rows state a clone size, as once, few, many or a class for expanded clones.

j_call | v_call | clone_size | d_call | cdr3_aa | cdr3_nt
TRBJ2-7 | TRBV7-2 | - | TRBD2 | CASSAQAGGVDEQYF | TGTGCCAGCAGCGCCCAAGCGGGAGGGGTCGACGAGCAGTACTTC
TRBJ2-1 | TRBV10-3 | - | TRBD2 | CAISAARLAGANNEQFF | TGTGCCATCAGTGCCGCCAGACTAGCGGGGGCAAACAATGAGCAGTTCTTC
TRBJ2-1 | TRBV28 | - | - | CASSLSLGWNEQFF | TGTGCCAGCAGTTTAAGTCTGGGTTGGAATGAGCAGTTCTTC
TRBJ1-4 | TRBV12-5 | - | TRBD1 | CASGATGGREKLFF | TGTGCTAGTGGTGCTACAGGGGGGAGAGAAAAACTGTTTTTT
TRBJ1-3 | TRBV7-9 | - | TRBD1 | CASNNRDRGPGNTIYF | TGTGCCAGCAATAACCGGGACAGGGGACCTGGAAACACCATATATTTT
TRBJ2-3 | TRBV14 | - | - | CASSQGGSQYF | TGTGCCAGCAGCCAAGGGGGATCCCAGTATTTT
TRBJ2-7 | TRBV4-1 | - | - | CASSRSRVPSSYEQYF | TGCGCCAGCAGCCGATCCCGGGTCCCAAGCTCCTACGAGCAGTACTTC
TRBJ2-6 | TRBV7-2 | - | TRBD1 | CASSLRTGGAGANVLTF | TGTGCCAGCAGCTTAAGGACAGGGGGTGCTGGGGCCAACGTCCTGACTTTC
TRBJ1-5 | TRBV28 | few | - | CASTEMVPDQPQHF | TGTGCCAGCACTGAGATGGTCCCAGATCAGCCCCAGCATTTT
TRBJ1-1 | TRBV7-2 | - | - | CASSFRSKANTEAFF | TGTGCCAGCAGCTTTCGCTCAAAAGCGAACACTGAAGCTTTCTTT
TRBJ2-2 | TRBV5-1 | - | TRBD2 | CASSLLAGATTGELFF | TGCGCCAGCAGCTTGCTAGCGGGAGCCACCACCGGGGAGCTGTTTTTT
TRBJ2-5 | TRBV5-4 | - | - | CASSRGQETQYF | TGTGCCAGCAGCCGGGGCCAAGAGACCCAGTACTTC
TRBJ2-1 | TRBV5-1 | - | - | CASSSGAGSYNEQFF | TGCGCCAGCAGCTCAGGGGCGGGATCCTACAATGAGCAGTTCTTC
TRBJ2-2 | TRBV13 | once | - | CASSPVGVDTGELFF | TGTGCCAGCAGTCCAGTGGGGGTGGACACCGGGGAGCTGTTTTTT
TRBJ2-7 | TRBV5-1 | - | - | CASSAPLPGASRTYEQYF | TGCGCCAGCAGCGCACCCCTGCCGGGAGCCTCACGAACCTACGAGCAGTACTTC
TRBJ2-3 | TRBV28 | - | TRBD1 | CASRPTGTDTQYF | TGTGCCAGCAGGCCGACAGGGACCGATACGCAGTATTTT
TRBJ2-2 | TRBV28 | - | - | CASSPRNTGELFF | TGTGCCAGCAGTCCAAGGAACACCGGGGAGCTGTTTTTT
TRBJ2-7 | TRBV5-1 | few | TRBD1 | CASTTTGGYEQYF | TGCGCCAGCACGACCACAGGGGGCTACGAGCAGTACTTC
TRBJ2-3 | TRBV5-4 | - | TRBD1 | CASSLNRGSDTQYF | TGTGCCAGCAGCTTGAACAGGGGTTCAGATACGCAGTATTTT
TRBJ2-7 | TRBV4-1 | - | - | CASSARDNEYEQYF | TGCGCCAGCAGCGCCCGGGACAACGAATACGAGCAGTACTTC
TRBJ2-3 | TRBV7-2 | - | - | CASSLAAGWGNTQYF | TGTGCCAGCAGCTTAGCGGCGGGGTGGGGAAATACGCAGTATTTT
TRBJ1-3 | TRBV7-9 | few | - | CASSLWGRAGTGNTIYF | TGTGCCAGCAGCTTATGGGGTCGGGCAGGGACTGGAAACACCATATATTTT
TRBJ2-1 | TRBV6-6 | - | - | CASSYHREYEQFF | TGTGCCAGCAGTTATCACCGGGAGTATGAGCAGTTCTTC
TRBJ2-3 | TRBV7-9 | - | - | CASSLAGGTDTQYF | TGTGCCAGCAGCTTAGCGGGGGGCACAGATACGCAGTATTTT
TRBJ2-5 | TRBV29-1 | - | - | CSVARDFQETQYF | TGCAGCGTGGCCCGCGACTTCCAAGAGACCCAGTACTTC
TRBJ1-6 | TRBV27 | - | - | CASSFGYYSPLHF | TGTGCCAGCAGTTTTGGTTATTATTCACCCCTCCACTTT
TRBJ2-6 | TRBV13 | - | - | CASSPAVPGAAGANVLTF | TGTGCCAGCAGCCCCGCTGTTCCGGGGGCGGCTGGGGCCAACGTCCTGACTTTC
TRBJ1-5 | TRBV7-2 | - | - | CASSLLNVASNQPQHF | TGTGCCAGCAGCTTATTGAATGTCGCCAGCAATCAGCCCCAGCATTTT
TRBJ1-2 | TRBV5-4 | - | TRBD1 | CASSTDRATYGYTF | TGTGCCAGCAGCACGGACAGGGCAACCTATGGCTACACCTTC
TRBJ2-1 | TRBV7-2 | once | - | CASSRGGANSYNEQFF | TGTGCCAGCAGTCGAGGAGGGGCGAACTCCTACAATGAGCAGTTCTTC
TRBJ1-2 | TRBV6-1 | - | - | CAGGLTSRGYTF | TGTGCCGGGGGGTTGACAAGCCGTGGCTACACCTTC
TRBJ1-3 | TRBV5-1 | - | - | CASSSSRLSSGNTIYF | TGCGCCAGCAGCAGTAGTAGGCTCAGCTCTGGAAACACCATATATTTT
TRBJ2-7 | TRBV27 | - | - | CASSLGRGLSYEQYF | TGTGCCAGCAGTTTAGGGCGCGGCCTCTCCTACGAGCAGTACTTC
TRBJ2-5 | TRBV19 | - | - | CASSAETQYF | TGTGCCAGTAGTGCGGAGACCCAGTACTTC
TRBJ1-4 | TRBV7-2 | - | - | CASTLSIGEKLFF | TGTGCCAGCACCCTCTCGATCGGTGAAAAACTGTTTTTT
TRBJ2-4 | TRBV11-3 | - | - | CASSSDPKNIQYF | TGTGCCAGCAGCTCGGACCCCAAAAACATTCAGTACTTC
TRBJ1-1 | TRBV5-6 | - | - | CASSLDPAQVTEAFF | TGTGCCAGCAGCTTGGATCCCGCCCAGGTGACTGAAGCTTTCTTT
TRBJ1-3 | TRBV11-2 | - | - | CASSLGRPGNTIYF | TGTGCCAGCAGCTTAGGGCGCCCTGGAAACACCATATATTTT
TRBJ2-5 | TRBV7-2 | - | - | CASTPSFSETQYF | TGTGCCAGCACCCCCTCCTTCAGCGAGACCCAGTACTTC
TRBJ1-4 | TRBV2 | - | - | CASSEQELLNEKLFF | TGTGCCAGCAGTGAACAGGAGCTTTTAAATGAAAAACTGTTTTTT
TRBJ2-3 | TRBV5-6 | - | TRBD1 | CASRTGRDTQYF | TGTGCCAGCAGGACAGGGAGAGATACGCAGTATTTT